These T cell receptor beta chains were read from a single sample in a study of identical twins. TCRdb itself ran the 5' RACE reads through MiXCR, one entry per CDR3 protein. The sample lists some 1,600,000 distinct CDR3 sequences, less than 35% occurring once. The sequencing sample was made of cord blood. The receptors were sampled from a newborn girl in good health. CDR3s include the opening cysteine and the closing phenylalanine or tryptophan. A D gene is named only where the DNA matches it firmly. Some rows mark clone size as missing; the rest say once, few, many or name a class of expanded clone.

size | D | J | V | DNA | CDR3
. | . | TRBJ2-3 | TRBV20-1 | TGCAGTGCTAGGCCTATACCCACAGATACGCAGTATTTT | CSARPIPTDTQYF
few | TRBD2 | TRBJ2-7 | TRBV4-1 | TGTGCCAGCAGCCAAGACGGGACTAGTTACAATGAGCAGTACTTC | CASSQDGTSYNEQYF
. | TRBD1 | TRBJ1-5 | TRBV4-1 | TGCGCCAGCAGCCACTCGGGACAGGGCAATCAGCCCCAGCATTTT | CASSHSGQGNQPQHF
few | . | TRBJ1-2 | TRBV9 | TGTGCCAGCAGCGTAGTGGGGGGCCGCTTTAATGGCTACACCTTC | CASSVVGGRFNGYTF
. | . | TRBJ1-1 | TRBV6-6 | TGTGCCGGCAGCACCGGGAGAAACACTGAAGCTTTCTTT | CAGSTGRNTEAFF
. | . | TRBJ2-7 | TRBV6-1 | TGTGTCAGCAGTTTTGCCCTGGACTCCTACGAGCAGTACTTC | CVSSFALDSYEQYF
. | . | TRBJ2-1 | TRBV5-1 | TGCGCCAGCAGCTTGTATGGGGGGCGCTTCCTCTCCTACGAGCAGTTCTTC | CASSLYGGRFLSYEQFF
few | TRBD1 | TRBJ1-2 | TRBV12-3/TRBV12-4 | TGTGCCAGCAGTCTTTCAGGGGGTTTCGACTATGGCTACACCTTC | CASSLSGGFDYGYTF
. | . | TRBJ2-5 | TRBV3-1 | TGTGCCAGCAGCCAAGATTCCCGGGAGATCCAAGAGTGGAAAGAGACCCAGTACTTC | CASSQDSREIQEWKETQYF
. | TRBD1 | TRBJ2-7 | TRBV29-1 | TGCAGCGTCTACAGGGGTGACGAGCAGTACTTC | CSVYRGDEQYF
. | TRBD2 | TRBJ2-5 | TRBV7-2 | TGTGCCAGCAGCTTATCTAGCGGGGGACACAATGAGCAGTACTTC | CASSLSSGGHNEQYF
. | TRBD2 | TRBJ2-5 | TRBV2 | TGTGCCAGCAGTTGGACTAGCGGGGGTAGTAGAGAGACCCAGTACTTC | CASSWTSGGSRETQYF
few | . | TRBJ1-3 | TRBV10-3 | TGTGCCATCAGTCATGCCAGGAGCTCTGGAAACACCATATATTTT | CAISHARSSGNTIYF
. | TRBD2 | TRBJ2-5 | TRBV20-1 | TGCAGTGCCCGGACTAGCGGGGGACGTGAAGAGACCCAGTACTTC | CSARTSGGREETQYF
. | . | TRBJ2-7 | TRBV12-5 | TGTGCTAGTGGTTTGGTGGTCGATCTCGGATCTCTCAATGAGCAGTACTTC | CASGLVVDLGSLNEQYF
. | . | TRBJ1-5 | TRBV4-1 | TGCGCCAGCAGCCGGATTCCTCAGGGATATAACAGCAATCAGCCCCAGCATTTT | CASSRIPQGYNSNQPQHF
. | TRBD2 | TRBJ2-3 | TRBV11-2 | TGTGCCAGCAGCTTCGGGGGAGGGCGCCTCAGGGCAGATACGCAGTATTTT | CASSFGGGRLRADTQYF